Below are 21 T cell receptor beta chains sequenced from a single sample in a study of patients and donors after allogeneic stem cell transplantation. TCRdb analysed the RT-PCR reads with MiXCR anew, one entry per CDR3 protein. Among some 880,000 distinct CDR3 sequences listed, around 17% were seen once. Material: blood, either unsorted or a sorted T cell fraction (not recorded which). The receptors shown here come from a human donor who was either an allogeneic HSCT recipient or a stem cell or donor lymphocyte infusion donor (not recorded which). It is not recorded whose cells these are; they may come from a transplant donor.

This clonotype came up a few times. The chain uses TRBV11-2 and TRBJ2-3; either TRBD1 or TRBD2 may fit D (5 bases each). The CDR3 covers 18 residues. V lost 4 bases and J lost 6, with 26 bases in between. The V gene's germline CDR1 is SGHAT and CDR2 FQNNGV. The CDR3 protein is CASSYPEPGRKVGDTQYF. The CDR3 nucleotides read TGTGCCAGCAGCTACCCTGAACCGGGACGGAAGGTCGGGGATACGCAGTATTTT. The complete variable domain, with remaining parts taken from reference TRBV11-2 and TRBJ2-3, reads EAGVAQSPRYKIIEKRQSVAFWCNPISGHATLYWYQQILGQGPKLLIQFQNNGVVDDSQLPKDRFSAERLKGVDSTLKIQPAKLEDSAVYLCASSYPEPGRKVGDTQYFGPGTRLTVL.

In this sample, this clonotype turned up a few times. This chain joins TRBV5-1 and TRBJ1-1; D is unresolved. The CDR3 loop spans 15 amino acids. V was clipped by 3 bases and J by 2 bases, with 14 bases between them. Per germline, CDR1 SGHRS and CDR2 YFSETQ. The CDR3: CASSSASGINTEAFF. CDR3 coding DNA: TGCGCCAGCAGCTCCGCGTCCGGGATAAACACTGAAGCTTTCTTT.

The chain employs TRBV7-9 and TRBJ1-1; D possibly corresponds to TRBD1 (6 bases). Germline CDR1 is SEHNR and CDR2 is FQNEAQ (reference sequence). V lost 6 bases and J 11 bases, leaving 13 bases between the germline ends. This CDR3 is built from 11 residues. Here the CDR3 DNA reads TGTGCCAGCAGTTCGCGGGGGCTTGCTTTCTTT. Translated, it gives CASSSRGLAFF.

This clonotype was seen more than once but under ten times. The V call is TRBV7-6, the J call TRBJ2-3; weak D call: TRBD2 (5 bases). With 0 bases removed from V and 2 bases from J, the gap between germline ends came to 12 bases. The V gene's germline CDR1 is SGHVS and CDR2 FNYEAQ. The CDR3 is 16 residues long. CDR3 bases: TGTGCCAGCAGCTTAGCATGGCGGGCCAACACAGATACGCAGTATTTT. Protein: CASSLAWRANTDTQYF.

In DNA, the CDR3 is TGTGCCAGCAGTGATATTTCCCTGGGGACAGGGGATGACAATGAGCAGTTCTTC. Protein: CASSDISLGTGDDNEQFF. This chain links TRBV25-1 with TRBJ2-1, with 10 bases that match TRBD1. The CDR3 is 18 amino acids. V lost 3 bases and J lost 5; bases outside the gene matches: 13. Germline CDR1 is MGHDK and CDR2 is SYGVNS.

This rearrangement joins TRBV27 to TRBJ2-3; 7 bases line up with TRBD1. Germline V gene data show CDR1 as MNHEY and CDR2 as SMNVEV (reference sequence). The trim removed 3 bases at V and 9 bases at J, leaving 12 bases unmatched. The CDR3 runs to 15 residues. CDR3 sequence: CASSFRDRGVGTQYF. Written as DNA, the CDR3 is TGTGCCAGCAGTTTCCGGGACAGAGGGGTAGGGACGCAGTATTTT.

Here the CDR3 DNA reads TGTGCCAGTAGTATTCAGAGCGGCAATGAGCAGTTCTTC. Translating it yields CASSIQSGNEQFF. The gene calls are TRBV19 and TRBJ2-1; possibly TRBD2 for D (5 bases). Trimming stripped 3 bases from V and 6 bases from J, with 9 bases between. The CDR3 is 13 residues long. Germline V lookup: CDR1 LNHDA, CDR2 SQIVND (reference sequence).

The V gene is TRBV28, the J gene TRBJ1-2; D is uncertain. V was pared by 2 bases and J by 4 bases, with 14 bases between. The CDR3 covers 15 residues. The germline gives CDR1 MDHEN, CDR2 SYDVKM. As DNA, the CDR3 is TGTGCCAGCAGTTTAAGGGTAGGGCTTGCCTATGGCTACACCTTC. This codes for CASSLRVGLAYGYTF.

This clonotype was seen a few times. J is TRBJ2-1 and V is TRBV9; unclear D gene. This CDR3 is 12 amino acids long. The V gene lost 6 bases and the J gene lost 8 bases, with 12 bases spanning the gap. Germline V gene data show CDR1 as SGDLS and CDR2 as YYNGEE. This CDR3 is CASTSTLHEQFF. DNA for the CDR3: TGTGCCAGCACCTCCACTCTTCATGAGCAGTTCTTC.

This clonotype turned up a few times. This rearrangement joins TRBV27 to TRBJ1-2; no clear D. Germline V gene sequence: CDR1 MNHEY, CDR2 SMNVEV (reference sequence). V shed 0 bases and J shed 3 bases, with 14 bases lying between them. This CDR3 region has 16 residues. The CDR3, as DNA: TGTGCCAGCAGTTTATCTAACGAGGTCGGGTACTATGGCTACACCTTC. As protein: CASSLSNEVGYYGYTF.

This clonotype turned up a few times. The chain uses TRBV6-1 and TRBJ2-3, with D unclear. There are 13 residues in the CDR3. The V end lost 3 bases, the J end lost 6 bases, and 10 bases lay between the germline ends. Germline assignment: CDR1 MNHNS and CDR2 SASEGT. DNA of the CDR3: TGTGCCAGCAGTGACGTGCTTATGGATACGCAGTATTTT. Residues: CASSDVLMDTQYF.

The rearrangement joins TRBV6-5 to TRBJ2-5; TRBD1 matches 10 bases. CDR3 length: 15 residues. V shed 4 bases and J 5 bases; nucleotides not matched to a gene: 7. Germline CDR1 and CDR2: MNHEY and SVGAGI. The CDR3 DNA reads TGTGCCAGCAGTTTGAAGGGACAGGGGAGGGAGACCCAGTACTTC. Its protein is CASSLKGQGRETQYF.

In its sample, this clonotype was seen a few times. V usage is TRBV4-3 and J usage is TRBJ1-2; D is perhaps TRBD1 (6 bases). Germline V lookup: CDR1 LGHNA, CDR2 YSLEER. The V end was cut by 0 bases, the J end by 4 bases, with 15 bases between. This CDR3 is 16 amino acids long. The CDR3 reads CASSQEANRESYGYTF. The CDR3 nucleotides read TGCGCCAGCAGCCAAGAAGCCAACAGGGAGAGCTATGGCTACACCTTC.

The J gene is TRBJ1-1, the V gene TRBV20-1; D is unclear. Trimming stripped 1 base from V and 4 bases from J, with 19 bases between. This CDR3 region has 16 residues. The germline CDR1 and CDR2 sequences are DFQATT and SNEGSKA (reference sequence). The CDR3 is CSARGESGAFGTEAFF. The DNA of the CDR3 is TGCAGTGCTAGAGGAGAGTCTGGTGCGTTCGGCACTGAAGCTTTCTTT.

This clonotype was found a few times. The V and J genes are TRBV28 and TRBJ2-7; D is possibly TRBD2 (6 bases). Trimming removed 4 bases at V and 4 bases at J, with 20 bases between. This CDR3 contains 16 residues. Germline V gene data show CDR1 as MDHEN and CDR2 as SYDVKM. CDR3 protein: CASSSTGTGGPYEQYF. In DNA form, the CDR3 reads TGTGCCAGCAGTTCGACCGGGACCGGGGGACCTTACGAGCAGTACTTC. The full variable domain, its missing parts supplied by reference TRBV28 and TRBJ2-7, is DVKVTQSSRYLVKRTGEKVFLECVQDMDHENMFWYRQDPGLGLRLIYFSYDVKMKEKGDIPEGYSVSREKKERFSLILESASTNQTSMYLCASSSTGTGGPYEQYFGPGTRLTVT.

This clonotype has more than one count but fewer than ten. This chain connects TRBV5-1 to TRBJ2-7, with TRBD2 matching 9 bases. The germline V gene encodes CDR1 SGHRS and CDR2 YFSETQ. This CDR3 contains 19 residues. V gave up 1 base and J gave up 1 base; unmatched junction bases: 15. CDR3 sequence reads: CASSLSPAGGLGGSYEQYF. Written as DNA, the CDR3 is TGCGCCAGCAGCTTGAGTCCAGCGGGAGGTCTAGGCGGGTCCTACGAGCAGTACTTC. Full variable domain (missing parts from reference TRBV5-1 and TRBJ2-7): KAGVTQTPRYLIKTRGQQVTLSCSPISGHRSVSWYQQTPGQGLQFLFEYFSETQRNKGNFPGRFSGRQFSNSRSEMNVSTLELGDSALYLCASSLSPAGGLGGSYEQYFGPGTRLTVT.

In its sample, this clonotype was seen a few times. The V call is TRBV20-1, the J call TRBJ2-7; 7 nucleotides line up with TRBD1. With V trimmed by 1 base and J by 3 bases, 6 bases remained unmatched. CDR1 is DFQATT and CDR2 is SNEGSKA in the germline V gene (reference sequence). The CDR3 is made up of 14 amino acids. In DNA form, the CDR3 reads TGCAGTGCTAGAGGTCCGGCAGGGGGCTACGAGCAGTACTTC. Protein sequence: CSARGPAGGYEQYF.

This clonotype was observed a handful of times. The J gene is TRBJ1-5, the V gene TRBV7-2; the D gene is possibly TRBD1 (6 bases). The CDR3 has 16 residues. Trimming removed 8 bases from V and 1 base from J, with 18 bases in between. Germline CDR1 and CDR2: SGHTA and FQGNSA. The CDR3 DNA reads TGTGCCAGCGGGGGGCAGGGGAAGACGAGCAATCAGCCCCAGCATTTT. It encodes CASGGQGKTSNQPQHF. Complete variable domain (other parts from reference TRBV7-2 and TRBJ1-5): GAGVSQSPSNKVTEKGKDVELRCDPISGHTALYWYRQSLGQGLEFLIYFQGNSAPDKSGLPSDRFSAERTGGSVSTLTIQRTQQEDSAVYLCASGGQGKTSNQPQHFGDGTRLSIL.

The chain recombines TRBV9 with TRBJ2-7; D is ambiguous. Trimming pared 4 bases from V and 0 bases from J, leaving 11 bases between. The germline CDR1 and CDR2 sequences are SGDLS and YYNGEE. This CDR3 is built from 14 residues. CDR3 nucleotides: TGTGCCAGCAGCCGGGCCACAGACTCCTACGAGCAGTACTTC. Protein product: CASSRATDSYEQYF. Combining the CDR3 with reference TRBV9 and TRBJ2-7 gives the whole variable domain DSGVTQTPKHLITATGQRVTLRCSPRSGDLSVYWYQQSLDQGLQFLIQYYNGEERAKGNILERFSAQQFPDLHSELNLSSLELGDSALYFCASSRATDSYEQYFGPGTRLTVT.

CDR3 bases: TGTGCCAGCAGCGTAGACAGGGGTGAAGAGACCCAGTACTTC. Its protein product is CASSVDRGEETQYF. V usage is TRBV9 and J usage is TRBJ2-5, with TRBD1 identical over 7 bases. Losses at the gene ends were 0 bases for V and 3 bases for J; bases not matched to a gene: 2. From germline, CDR1 is SGDLS and CDR2 YYNGEE. This CDR3 comprises 14 residues.

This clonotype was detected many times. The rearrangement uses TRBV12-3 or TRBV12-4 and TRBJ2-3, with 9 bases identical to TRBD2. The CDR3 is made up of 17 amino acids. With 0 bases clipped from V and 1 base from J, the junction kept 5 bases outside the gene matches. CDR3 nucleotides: TGTGCCAGCAGTTTAGCGCAGAGGACTAGCGGCACAGATACGCAGTATTTT. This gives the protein CASSLAQRTSGTDTQYF.